The 21 T cell receptor beta chains given below trace back to one sample, sequenced in a study of T-cell memory formation after mild COVID-19. TCRdb reanalysed the 5' RACE reads using MiXCR and keeps one entry per CDR3 protein. The sample includes 200,000 to 300,000 distinct CDR3 sequences, approximately 15% seen only once; the top ten take 22%. The sample comprised PBMCs or a T cell subset sorted from them (not recorded which). The origin of the receptors is a man aged 18 to 29 who had mild COVID-19 (a few samples of this study predate the infection). Cell type and time point are not known.

This clonotype came up many times. The chain combines TRBV2 with TRBJ2-5; 8 bases are shared with TRBD2. Looked up from germline, CDR1 is SNHLY and CDR2 is FYNNEI. V lost 4 bases and J lost 3; bases outside the gene matches: 4. The CDR3 contains 14 residues. This CDR3 is CASSGNGGEETQYF. The CDR3 nucleotides read TGTGCCAGCAGTGGGAACGGGGGGGAAGAGACCCAGTACTTC.

This clonotype was found a few times. V is TRBV2 and J is TRBJ2-3; D gene ambiguous. Germline lookup yields CDR1 SNHLY and CDR2 FYNNEI. Deletions cut 6 bases from V and 1 base from J, with 11 bases between. The CDR3 consists of 14 residues. The CDR3 DNA reads as TGTGCCAGCAGCGGCCCGTCACGCACAGATACGCAGTATTTT. The encoded protein is CASSGPSRTDTQYF.

This clonotype appeared many times. V gene TRBV9 combines with J gene TRBJ2-2, with 7 bases aligning to TRBD2. This CDR3 is 15 amino acids long. Trimming cost V 4 bases and J 2 bases; bases outside gene matches: 5. Germline V gene sequence: CDR1 SGDLS, CDR2 YYNGEE. The CDR3 DNA follows: TGTGCCAGCAGCCTGCGGGGGATTAACACCGGGGAGCTGTTTTTT. Translated, it gives CASSLRGINTGELFF. The entire variable domain, with the rest obtained from reference TRBV9 and TRBJ2-2, is as follows: DSGVTQTPKHLITATGQRVTLRCSPRSGDLSVYWYQQSLDQGLQFLIQYYNGEERAKGNILERFSAQQFPDLHSELNLSSLELGDSALYFCASSLRGINTGELFFGEGSRLTVL.

This clonotype was found a few times. CDR3 nucleotides: TGTGCCAGCAGCTTTGAACGGACTAGCGGGGTTTTCTACGAGCAGTACTTC. It yields the protein CASSFERTSGVFYEQYF. The rearrangement uses TRBV7-9 and TRBJ2-7; 12 nucleotides line up with TRBD2. From germline, CDR1 is SEHNR and CDR2 FQNEAQ (reference sequence). With 3 bases clipped from V and 3 bases from J, the junction kept 9 bases outside the gene matches. CDR3 length equals 17 residues.

This clonotype was seen a handful of times. The chain employs TRBV7-9 and TRBJ2-6, with a possible D match to TRBD1 (5 bases). This CDR3 is 19 amino acids long. The germline V and J ends were trimmed by 2 bases and 0 bases, with 17 bases remaining between them. CDR1 and CDR2 from the germline V gene are SEHNR and FQNEAQ (reference sequence). DNA of the CDR3: TGTGCCAGCAGCTTATCCTGGACACTGACCTCCTCTGGGGCCAACGTCCTGACTTTC. Protein product: CASSLSWTLTSSGANVLTF.

The chain has TRBV5-5 and TRBJ2-3, with 10 nucleotides matching TRBD1. Germline CDR1 SGHKS, CDR2 YYEKEE (reference sequence). J gave up 4 bases and V 0 bases, and 2 bases lay outside the gene matches. The CDR3 has 15 amino acids. Here the CDR3 DNA reads TGTGCCAGCAGCTTGGGGACAGGGGGGCCAGATACGCAGTATTTT. Amino acids: CASSLGTGGPDTQYF.

This clonotype was found many times. The chain is built from TRBV5-1 and TRBJ2-7; D might be TRBD2 (6 bases). The CDR3 has 13 residues. Trimming removed 0 bases at V and 4 bases at J, with 8 bases between. Germline V CDR1 and CDR2: SGHRS, YFSETQ. The CDR3 region is CASSLAGRYEQYF. For the CDR3, the DNA is TGCGCCAGCAGCTTGGCTGGGAGGTACGAGCAGTACTTC.

This clonotype was recorded a few times. The chain uses TRBV15 and TRBJ2-3; 8 bases map to TRBD2. V was clipped by 5 bases and J by 5 bases; unmatched bases: 9. Per germline, CDR1 LNHNV and CDR2 YYDKDF (reference sequence). CDR3 length: 15 residues. CDR3 loop: CATSRLGSGGDTQYF. As DNA, the CDR3 is TGTGCCACCAGCCGCCTAGGGAGCGGGGGAGATACGCAGTATTTT.

This chain links TRBV7-4 with TRBJ2-5; D might be TRBD1 or TRBD2, each matching 5 bases. V was shortened by 3 bases and J by 1 base, with 9 bases between the two germline ends. Germline lookup yields CDR1 SGHVT and CDR2 SQSDAQ. The CDR3 loop spans 14 amino acids. DNA for the CDR3: TGTGCCAGCAGCTTGGGGGTGACCCAAGAGACCCAGTACTTC. Protein sequence: CASSLGVTQETQYF. Full variable domain (missing parts from reference TRBV7-4 and TRBJ2-5): GAGVSQSPRYKVAKRGRDVALRCDSISGHVTLYWYRQTLGQGSEVLTYSQSDAQRDKSGRPSGRFSAERPERSVSTLKIQRTEQGDSAVYLCASSLGVTQETQYFGPGTRLLVL.

The V call is TRBV5-6, the J call TRBJ1-6; no definite D call. V gave up 3 bases and J gave up 0 bases, with 4 bases separating them. Germline CDR1 and CDR2: SGHDT and YYEEEE. The CDR3 length is 14 residues. In DNA form, the CDR3 reads TGTGCCAGCAGCTGGAGCTCCTATAATTCACCCCTCCACTTT. It is translated as CASSWSSYNSPLHF.

This rearrangement joins TRBV21-1 to TRBJ2-7; no check of the table's D call, TRBD2, against the DNA was made. TRBV21-1 is a documented pseudogene. This CDR3 is 18 amino acids long. The CDR3: CASSLPSDPLSGGYEQYV. CDR3 coding DNA: TGTGCCAGCAGCCTCCCCTCAGACCCTCTGAGCGGGGGCTACGAGCAGTACGTC.

The rearrangement uses TRBV29-1 and TRBJ1-1; D perhaps matches TRBD1 (5 bases). The CDR3 is 13 amino acids. Germline loops: CDR1 SQVTM, CDR2 ANQGSEA. The ends were cut back, 5 bases at V and 7 bases at J, with 17 bases in the middle. In DNA, the CDR3 is TGCAGCGTTTCATCCCAGGGCCGACATGAAGCTTTCTTT. It encodes CSVSSQGRHEAFF.

This clonotype was counted ten times or more. The V and J genes are TRBV12-3 or TRBV12-4 and TRBJ2-3; D possibly corresponds to TRBD1 (5 bases). CDR3 length equals 15 residues. V shed 2 bases and J shed 0 bases, with 9 bases lying between them. CDR3 loop: CASSLQGDSTDTQYF. The CDR3 region has the DNA TGTGCCAGCAGTTTACAGGGCGATAGCACAGATACGCAGTATTTT.

The gene calls are TRBV7-2 and TRBJ2-7; tentatively, D is TRBD1 or TRBD2 (5 bases each). V was pared by 5 bases and J by 2 bases, with 13 bases between. The CDR3 sequence is 14 residues long. From germline, CDR1 is SGHTA and CDR2 FQGNSA. This CDR3 is CASSALGVAYEQYV. The CDR3 DNA follows: TGTGCCAGCAGCGCATTGGGGGTAGCCTACGAGCAGTACGTC.

This clonotype was counted a few times. CDR3 residues: CASSVAQGAYTGELFF. The CDR3 bases are TGTGCCAGCAGCGTAGCTCAGGGGGCCTACACCGGGGAGCTGTTTTTT. The rearrangement uses TRBV9 and TRBJ2-2, with 8 bases that match TRBD1. V lost 0 bases and J lost 3; bases outside the gene matches: 4. CDR1 is SGDLS and CDR2 is YYNGEE in the germline V gene. The CDR3 is 16 residues long.

J is TRBJ2-6 and V is TRBV10-3; 11 nucleotides agree with TRBD1. Germline V gives CDR1 ENHRY, CDR2 SYGVKD. CDR3 length: 18 amino acids. Trimming removed 4 bases from V and 0 bases from J; junction bases left unmatched: 5. The CDR3 loop reads CAISGDRGKHSGANVLTF. CDR3 sequence (DNA): TGTGCCATCAGTGGGGACAGGGGGAAACACTCTGGGGCCAACGTCCTGACTTTC.

This clonotype was counted between two and nine times. This rearrangement joins TRBV4-3 to TRBJ2-7; D unclear. The CDR3 contains 16 residues. V lost 4 bases to trimming and J lost 2 bases, with 18 bases between them. The germline gives CDR1 LGHNA, CDR2 YSLEER. The CDR3 nucleotides read TGCGCCAGCAGCCGTCCCAGAAGGTTCAGGACCTACGAGCAGTACTTC. It yields the protein CASSRPRRFRTYEQYF.

V gene TRBV28 combines with J gene TRBJ2-5, with D perhaps matching TRBD2 (7 bases). Trimming cost V 3 bases and J 7 bases, with 15 bases left between them. CDR1 MDHEN and CDR2 SYDVKM come from the germline V gene. The length of the CDR3 is 14 residues. The CDR3 nucleotides read TGTGCCAGCAGTTTCCGAAGTAGGGGGGGGACCCAGTACTTC. This codes for CASSFRSRGGTQYF.

V is TRBV4-3 and J is TRBJ1-1; TRBD1 agrees at 9 bases. The CDR3 has 17 amino acids. Germline values: CDR1 LGHNA, CDR2 YSLEER. Losses at the gene ends were 3 bases for V and 0 bases for J; bases not matched to a gene: 8. The CDR3 nucleotides read TGCGCCAGCAGCCAGAGCCGGGACAGGGTAATGAACACTGAAGCTTTCTTT. Translated: CASSQSRDRVMNTEAFF.

V and J are TRBV2 and TRBJ2-4, with D perhaps matching TRBD1 (5 bases). CDR1 is SNHLY and CDR2 is FYNNEI in the germline V gene. The V end lost 3 bases, the J end lost 6 bases, and 6 bases lay between the germline ends. The length of the CDR3 is 12 residues. The CDR3: CASSDQGNIQYF. CDR3 nucleotides: TGTGCCAGCAGTGACCAGGGAAACATTCAGTACTTC.

This clonotype has more than one count but fewer than ten. The chain joins TRBV6-2 or TRBV6-3 to TRBJ2-5; D uncertain. The CDR3 is 13 amino acids. CDR1 is MNHEY, CDR2 SVGEGT, per germline. Trimming removed 3 bases from V and 1 base from J, with 6 bases in between. The chain's CDR3 is CASSYESQETQYF. The CDR3 DNA reads TGTGCCAGCAGTTATGAGAGCCAAGAGACCCAGTACTTC.